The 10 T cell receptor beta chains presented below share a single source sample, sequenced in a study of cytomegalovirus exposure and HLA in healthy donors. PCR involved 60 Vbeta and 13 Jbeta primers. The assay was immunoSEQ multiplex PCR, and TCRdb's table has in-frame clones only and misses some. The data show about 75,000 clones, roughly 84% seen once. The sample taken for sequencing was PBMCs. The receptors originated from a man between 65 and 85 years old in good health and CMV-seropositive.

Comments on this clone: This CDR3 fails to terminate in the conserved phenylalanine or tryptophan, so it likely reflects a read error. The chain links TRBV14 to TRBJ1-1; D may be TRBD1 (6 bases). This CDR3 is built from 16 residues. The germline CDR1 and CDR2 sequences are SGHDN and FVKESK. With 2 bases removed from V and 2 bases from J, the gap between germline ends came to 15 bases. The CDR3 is CASSQSYKQGNTEAFV. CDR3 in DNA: TGTGCCAGCAGCCAATCGTACAAACAGGGAAACACTGAAGCTTTCGTT.

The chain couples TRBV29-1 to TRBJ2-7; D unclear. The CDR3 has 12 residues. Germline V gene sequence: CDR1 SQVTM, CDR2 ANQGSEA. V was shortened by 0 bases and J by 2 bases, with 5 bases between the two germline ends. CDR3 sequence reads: CSVEDSTYEQYF. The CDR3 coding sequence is TGCAGCGTTGAAGACAGTACCTACGAGCAGTACTTC.

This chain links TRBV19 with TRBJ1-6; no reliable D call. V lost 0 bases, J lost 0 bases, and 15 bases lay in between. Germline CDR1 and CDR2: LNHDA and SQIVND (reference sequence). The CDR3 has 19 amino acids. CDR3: CASSIDFTGRSSYNSPLHF. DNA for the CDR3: TGTGCCAGTAGTATAGATTTTACCGGGAGGAGCTCCTATAATTCACCCCTCCACTTT.

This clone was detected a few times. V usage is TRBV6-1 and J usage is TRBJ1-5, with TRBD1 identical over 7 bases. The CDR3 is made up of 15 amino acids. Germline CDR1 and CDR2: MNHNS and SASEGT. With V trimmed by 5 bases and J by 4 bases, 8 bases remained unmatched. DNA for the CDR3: TGTGCCAGCAGTCCACCATCGACAGGGAATCAGCCCCAGCATTTT. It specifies CASSPPSTGNQPQHF.

CDR3 amino acids: CASSLGGPPADTQYF. The CDR3 DNA reads TGTGCCAGCAGTTTAGGAGGACCTCCCGCAGATACGCAGTATTTT. The chain links TRBV27 to TRBJ2-3, with D perhaps matching TRBD2 (5 bases). The CDR3 is 15 amino acids. V lost 2 bases and J 4 bases, leaving 13 bases between the germline ends. Per the germline V gene, CDR1 is MNHEY and CDR2 is SMNVEV (reference sequence).

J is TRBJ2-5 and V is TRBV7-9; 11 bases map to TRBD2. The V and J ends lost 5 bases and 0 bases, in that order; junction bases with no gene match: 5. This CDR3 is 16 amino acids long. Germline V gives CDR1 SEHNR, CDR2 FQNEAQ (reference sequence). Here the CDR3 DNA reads TGTGCCAGCAGCCAGGGACTAGCGGACCACCAAGAGACCCAGTACTTC. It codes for CASSQGLADHQETQYF.

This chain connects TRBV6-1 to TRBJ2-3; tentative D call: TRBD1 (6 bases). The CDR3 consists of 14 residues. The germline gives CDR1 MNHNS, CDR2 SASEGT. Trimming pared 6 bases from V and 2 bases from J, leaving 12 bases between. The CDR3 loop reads CASREQGYTDTQYF. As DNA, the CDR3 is TGTGCCAGCAGGGAACAGGGTTACACAGATACGCAGTATTTT.

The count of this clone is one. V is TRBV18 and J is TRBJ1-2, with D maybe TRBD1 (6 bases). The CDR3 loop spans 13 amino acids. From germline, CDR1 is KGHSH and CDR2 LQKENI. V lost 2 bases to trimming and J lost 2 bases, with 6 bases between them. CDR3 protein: CASSPGTNYGYTF. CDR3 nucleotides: TGTGCCAGCTCACCAGGGACAAACTATGGCTACACCTTC.

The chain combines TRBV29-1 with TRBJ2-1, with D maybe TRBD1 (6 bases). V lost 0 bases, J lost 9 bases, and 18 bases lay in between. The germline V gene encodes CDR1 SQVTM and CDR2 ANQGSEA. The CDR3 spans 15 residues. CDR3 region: CSVEEPGQGKGEQFF. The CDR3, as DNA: TGCAGCGTTGAAGAACCGGGACAAGGAAAGGGTGAGCAGTTCTTC.

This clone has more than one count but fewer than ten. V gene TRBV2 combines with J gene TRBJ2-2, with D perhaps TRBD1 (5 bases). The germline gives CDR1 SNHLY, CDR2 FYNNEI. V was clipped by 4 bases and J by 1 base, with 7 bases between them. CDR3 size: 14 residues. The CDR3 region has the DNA TGTGCCAGCAGTGCAAGGGGGAACACCGGGGAGCTGTTTTTT. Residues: CASSARGNTGELFF.